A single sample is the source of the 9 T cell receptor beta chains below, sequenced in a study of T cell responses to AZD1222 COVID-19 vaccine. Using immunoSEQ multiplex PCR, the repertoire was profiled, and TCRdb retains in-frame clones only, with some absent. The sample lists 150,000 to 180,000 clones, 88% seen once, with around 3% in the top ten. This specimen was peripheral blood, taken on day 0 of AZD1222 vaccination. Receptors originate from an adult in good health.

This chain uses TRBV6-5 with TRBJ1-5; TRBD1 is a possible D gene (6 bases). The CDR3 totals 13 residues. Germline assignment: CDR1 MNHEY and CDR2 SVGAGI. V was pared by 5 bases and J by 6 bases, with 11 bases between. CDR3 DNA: TGTGCCAGCAGTAGGACAGCGGGTCAGCCCCAGCATTTT. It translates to CASSRTAGQPQHF.

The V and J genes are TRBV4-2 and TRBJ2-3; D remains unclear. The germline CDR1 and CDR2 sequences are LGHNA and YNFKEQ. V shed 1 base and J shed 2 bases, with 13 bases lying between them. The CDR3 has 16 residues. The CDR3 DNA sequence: TGTGCCAGCAGCCAAGCGAAGGTAGGCCTCACAGATACGCAGTATTTT. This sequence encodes CASSQAKVGLTDTQYF.

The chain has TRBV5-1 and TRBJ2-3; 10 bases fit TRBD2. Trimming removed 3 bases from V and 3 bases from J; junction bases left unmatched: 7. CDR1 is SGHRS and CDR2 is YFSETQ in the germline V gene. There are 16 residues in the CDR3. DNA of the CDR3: TGCGCCAGCAGCTCCGGTGCTAGCGGGGGAACAGATACGCAGTATTTT. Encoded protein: CASSSGASGGTDTQYF.

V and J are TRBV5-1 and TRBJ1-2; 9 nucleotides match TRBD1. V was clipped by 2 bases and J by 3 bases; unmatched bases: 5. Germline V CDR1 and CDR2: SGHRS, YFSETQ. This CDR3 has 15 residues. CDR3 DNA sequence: TGCGCCAGCAGCTTAACAGGGGGCGCGGACTATGGCTACACCTTC. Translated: CASSLTGGADYGYTF.

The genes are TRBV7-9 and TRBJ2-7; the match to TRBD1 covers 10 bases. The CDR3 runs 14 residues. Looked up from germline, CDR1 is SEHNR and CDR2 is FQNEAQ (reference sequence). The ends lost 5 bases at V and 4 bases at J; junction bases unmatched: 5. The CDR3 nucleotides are TGTGCCAGCAGCCCACCGGGACAGGGGTACGAGCAGTACTTC. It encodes CASSPPGQGYEQYF.

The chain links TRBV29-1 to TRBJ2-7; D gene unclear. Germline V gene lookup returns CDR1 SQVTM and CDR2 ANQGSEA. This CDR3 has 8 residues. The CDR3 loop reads CRKYEQYF. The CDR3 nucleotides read TGCAGGAAATACGAGCAGTACTTC.

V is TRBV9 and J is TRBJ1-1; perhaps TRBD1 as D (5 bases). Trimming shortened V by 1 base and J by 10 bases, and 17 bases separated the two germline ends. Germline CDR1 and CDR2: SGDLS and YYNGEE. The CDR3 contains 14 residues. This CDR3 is CASSVSEGVSGAFF. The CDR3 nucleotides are TGTGCCAGCAGCGTAAGTGAAGGGGTCTCCGGAGCTTTCTTT.

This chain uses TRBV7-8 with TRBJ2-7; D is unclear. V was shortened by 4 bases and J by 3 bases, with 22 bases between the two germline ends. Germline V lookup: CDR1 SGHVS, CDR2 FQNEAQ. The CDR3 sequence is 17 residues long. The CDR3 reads CASSSAPGSQLFYEQYF. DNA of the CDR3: TGTGCCAGCAGCTCTGCCCCCGGTTCCCAACTCTTCTACGAGCAGTACTTC.

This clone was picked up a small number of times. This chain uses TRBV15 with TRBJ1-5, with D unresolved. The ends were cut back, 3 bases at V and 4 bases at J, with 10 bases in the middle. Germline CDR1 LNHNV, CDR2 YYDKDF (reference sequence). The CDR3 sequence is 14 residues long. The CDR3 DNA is TGTGCCACCAGCAGGGCGGATGGAAATCAGCCCCAGCATTTT. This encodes CATSRADGNQPQHF.